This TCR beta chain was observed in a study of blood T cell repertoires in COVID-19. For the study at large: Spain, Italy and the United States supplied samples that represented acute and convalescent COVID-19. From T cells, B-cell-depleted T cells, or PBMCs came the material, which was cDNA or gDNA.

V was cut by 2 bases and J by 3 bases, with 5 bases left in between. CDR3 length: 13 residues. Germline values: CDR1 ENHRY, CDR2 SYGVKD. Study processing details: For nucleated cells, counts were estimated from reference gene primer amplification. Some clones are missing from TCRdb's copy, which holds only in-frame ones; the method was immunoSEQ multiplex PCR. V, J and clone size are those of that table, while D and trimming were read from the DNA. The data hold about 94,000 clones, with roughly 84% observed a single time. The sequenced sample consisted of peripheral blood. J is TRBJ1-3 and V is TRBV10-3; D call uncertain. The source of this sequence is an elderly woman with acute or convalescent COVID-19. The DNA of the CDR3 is TGTGCCATCAGTGAGGGGAGTGGAAACACCATATATTTT. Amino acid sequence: CAISEGSGNTIYF.